A single sample gave rise to the 5 T cell receptor beta chains below, sequenced in a study of shared clonotypes between healthy human individuals. Profiling relied on immunoSEQ multiplex PCR, and the TCRdb table lists in-frame clones only, not all of them. The sample shows 2 million to 2.5 million clones, more than 80% of them seen only once. Input material: naive CD4+ T cells from PBMCs. As for subset: CD45RA+ positively selected. These receptor sequences come from a young man in good health. Some clones in this sample may be carry-over from other donors' samples.

This clone was recorded once. The gene calls are TRBV29-1 and TRBJ1-2, with TRBD1 identical over 9 bases. This CDR3 region has 16 residues. Trimming took 3 bases from V and 1 from J; bases not matched to a gene: 9. Germline CDR1 is SQVTM and CDR2 is ANQGSEA. As DNA, the CDR3 is TGCAGCGTTGAGGCGGGACAGGGAGTTTTTAACTATGGCTACACCTTC. This translates into CSVEAGQGVFNYGYTF.

The chain combines TRBV4-2 with TRBJ1-4; no definite D call. V lost 0 bases, J lost 12 bases, and 14 bases lay in between. The germline V gene has CDR1 LGHNA and CDR2 YNFKEQ. This CDR3 has 14 residues. CDR3 residues: CASSQESPWAELFF. Written as DNA, the CDR3 is TGTGCCAGCAGCCAAGAAAGTCCATGGGCAGAACTGTTTTTT.

For the CDR3, the DNA is TGTGCCAGTAGCCGGACTAGCGAGGCCTACGAGCAGTACTTC. Amino acid sequence: CASSRTSEAYEQYF. The chain is built from TRBV19 and TRBJ2-7; 9 bases fit TRBD2. Germline V CDR1 and CDR2: LNHDA, SQIVND (reference sequence). This CDR3 region has 14 residues. Trimming cost V 6 bases and J 2 bases; bases outside gene matches: 5.

In nucleotides, the CDR3 is TGTGCCAGCAGTTTATCGGGACAGTTATTTACAGATACGCAGTATTTT. Encoded protein: CASSLSGQLFTDTQYF. The rearrangement uses TRBV27 and TRBJ2-3; 7 bases fit TRBD1. After removal of 0 bases from V and 3 bases from J, the junction contained 6 bases not matched to a gene. CDR1 is MNHEY and CDR2 is SMNVEV in the germline V gene (reference sequence). This CDR3 contains 16 residues.

This chain connects TRBV10-3 to TRBJ1-2, with D perhaps TRBD1 (5 bases). The germline V and J ends were trimmed by 6 bases and 3 bases, with 11 bases remaining between them. The germline V gene encodes CDR1 ENHRY and CDR2 SYGVKD. The CDR3 covers 13 residues. CDR3 amino acids: CAIRWVGDYGYTF. In DNA form, the CDR3 reads TGTGCCATCAGATGGGTGGGGGACTATGGCTACACCTTC.